Shown below are 32 T cell receptor beta chains from a single sample sequenced in a study of spatial heterogeneity in lung cancer. The time point is: blood at routine non-recurrence follow-up after resection. Sequencing of whole RNA from tumor, nontumor lung or frozen PBMC involved no sorting. TCRdb re-called the 5' RACE reads through MiXCR, storing one row per CDR3 protein. The table records some 110,000 distinct CDR3 sequences, over 9% of them present only once. The source material was PBMCs, sampled at follow-up. The receptor source for this set is a male donor with early-stage non-small cell lung cancer.

This clonotype appeared many times. This chain connects TRBV20-1 to TRBJ1-6; 8 bases agree with TRBD1. The germline CDR1 and CDR2 sequences are DFQATT and SNEGSKA (reference sequence). The J segment lost 0 bases and the V segment lost 6 bases, leaving 4 bases of the junction unmatched. The CDR3 spans 15 residues. The DNA for the CDR3 is TGCAGTGCCAGGGACAGGAGCTCCTATAATTCACCCCTCCACTTT. Translated: CSARDRSSYNSPLHF.

The chain has TRBV11-2 and TRBJ1-1, with a possible D match to TRBD1 (6 bases). Trimming stripped 5 bases from V and 5 bases from J, with 27 bases between. The CDR3 is made up of 18 amino acids. Germline V CDR1 and CDR2: SGHAT, FQNNGV. The CDR3 DNA reads as TGTGCCAGCAGCCCTAGTGTAGGGTGGGGAGGGGGAAGGACTGAAGCTTTCTTT. Translated: CASSPSVGWGGGRTEAFF.

This clonotype has ten or more counts. The chain employs TRBV6-2 or TRBV6-3 and TRBJ1-5, with 8 bases matching TRBD1. After removal of 4 bases from V and 13 bases from J, the junction contained 6 bases not matched to a gene. This CDR3 region has 12 residues. Germline-derived CDR1 and CDR2 are MNHEY and SVGEGT. CDR3 residues: CASSLKDRAQHF. The CDR3 DNA is TGTGCCAGCAGTTTGAAGGACAGGGCTCAGCATTTT.

The rearrangement uses TRBV2 and TRBJ2-3, with 7 positions matching TRBD1. Germline V gives CDR1 SNHLY, CDR2 FYNNEI. The CDR3 extends over 15 amino acids. Losses at the gene ends were 7 bases for V and 3 bases for J; bases not matched to a gene: 10. This CDR3 is CASNYRDSITDTQYF. The CDR3, as DNA: TGTGCCAGCAACTACCGGGACAGCATAACAGATACGCAGTATTTT.

This clonotype was counted between two and nine times. The rearrangement links TRBV6-5 to TRBJ2-3; the D is unclear. The germline V gene has CDR1 MNHEY and CDR2 SVGAGI. Trimming left V 6 bases short and J 0 bases short, with 13 bases between. This CDR3 region has 15 residues. The CDR3 bases are TGTGCCAGCAGCTCCCGTAGGGTTAGCACAGATACGCAGTATTTT. Protein product: CASSSRRVSTDTQYF.

The genes are TRBV9 and TRBJ1-1; D not resolved. This CDR3 region has 17 residues. V was pared by 0 bases and J by 0 bases, with 15 bases between. From germline, CDR1 is SGDLS and CDR2 YYNGEE. The CDR3 is CASSVAGSEYVNTEAFF. CDR3 nucleotides: TGTGCCAGCAGCGTAGCGGGGTCAGAGTACGTGAACACTGAAGCTTTCTTT.

In its sample, this clonotype was seen a few times. The V and J genes are TRBV7-8 and TRBJ2-4, with 8 bases matching TRBD1. The CDR3 length is 15 residues. The V and J ends lost 0 bases and 7 bases, in that order; junction bases with no gene match: 5. Germline V gene sequence: CDR1 SGHVS, CDR2 FQNEAQ. CDR3 sequence: CASSLAPGGLNIQYF. The CDR3 DNA follows: TGTGCCAGCAGCTTAGCCCCAGGGGGCCTGAACATTCAGTACTTC.

This clonotype was seen a handful of times. The V call is TRBV12-3 or TRBV12-4, the J call TRBJ2-7, with a possible D match to TRBD1 (5 bases). The CDR3 contains 15 residues. V dropped 3 bases and J dropped 1 base, with 13 bases sitting between them. DNA for the CDR3: TGTGCCAGCAGTTTCCCAGGGATCCTATCCTACGAGCAGTACTTC. Its protein is CASSFPGILSYEQYF.

This clonotype has more than one count but fewer than ten. The V call is TRBV6-6, the J call TRBJ2-1; TRBD2 matches at 8 bases. CDR3 length: 12 amino acids. The V gene's germline CDR1 is MNHNY and CDR2 SVGAGI (reference sequence). V trimming: 4 bases; J trimming: 10 bases; junction bases outside the gene matches: 3. CDR3 sequence (DNA): TGTGCCAGCAGTTTAACTAGCGGCGAGCAGTTCTTC. It is translated as CASSLTSGEQFF.

This clonotype was seen a few times. The rearrangement joins TRBV4-2 to TRBJ2-7, with 7 bases lining up with TRBD1. Germline lookup yields CDR1 LGHNA and CDR2 YNFKEQ. The junction had 2 bases not matched to a gene; V was cut back by 1 base and J by 2 bases. This CDR3 comprises 14 residues. The CDR3 DNA follows: TGTGCCAGCAGCCAAGGGACAGGTCCCTACGAGCAGTACTTC. It codes for CASSQGTGPYEQYF.

V usage is TRBV27 and J usage is TRBJ2-7; D assignment may be TRBD1 or TRBD2 (6 bases each). The ends were cut back, 2 bases at V and 3 bases at J, with 14 bases in the middle. There are 15 residues in the CDR3. Germline values: CDR1 MNHEY, CDR2 SMNVEV (reference sequence). In nucleotides, the CDR3 is TGTGCCAGCAGTTTAAGGGGGGCCCCCCACTACGAGCAGTACTTC. Translating it yields CASSLRGAPHYEQYF.

Only a few counts were recorded for this clonotype. The chain is built from TRBV27 and TRBJ2-4, with 7 nucleotides matching TRBD1. Germline CDR1 is MNHEY and CDR2 is SMNVEV (reference sequence). The length of the CDR3 is 15 residues. V lost 5 bases and J lost 3; bases outside the gene matches: 7. CDR3 sequence: CASSVSTGIKNIQYF. CDR3 nucleotide sequence: TGTGCCAGCAGTGTGTCGACAGGGATCAAAAACATTCAGTACTTC.

This clonotype was detected a few times. The gene calls are TRBV10-3 and TRBJ2-1; D might be TRBD1 (6 bases). This CDR3 is built from 14 residues. The germline V and J ends were trimmed by 1 base and 7 bases, with 11 bases remaining between them. Germline V CDR1 and CDR2: ENHRY, SYGVKD. The CDR3 DNA sequence: TGTGCCATCAGTGAGTTACAGGGTACTAATGAGCAGTTCTTC. Protein product: CAISELQGTNEQFF.

This chain joins TRBV5-4 and TRBJ1-3; D is unresolved. CDR1 is SGHNT and CDR2 is YYREEE in the germline V gene (reference sequence). The CDR3 sequence is 16 residues long. The V end was cut by 2 bases, the J end by 2 bases, with 14 bases between. The chain's CDR3 is CASSLGPVRPGNTIYF. The CDR3 DNA sequence: TGTGCCAGCAGCTTAGGGCCAGTGAGGCCTGGAAACACCATATATTTT.

This clonotype has only a few counts. This chain connects TRBV23-1 to TRBJ2-5; D is ambiguous. TRBV23-1 is assigned to the ORF class and has an uncertain function. Trimming stripped 4 bases from V and 7 bases from J, with 13 bases between. CDR3 length: 13 amino acids. The CDR3 spells CASSPEILVTQYF. The CDR3 coding sequence is TGCGCCAGCAGTCCGGAGATTTTGGTGACCCAGTACTTC.

This clonotype appeared many times. The junction departs from germline at one end; a sequencing error may be responsible. The chain combines TRBV12-3 or TRBV12-4 with TRBJ1-2; 7 bases are a match to TRBD1. The CDR3 spans 14 residues. CDR3 region: CASSLGTANYGYTF. In DNA form, the CDR3 reads TGTGCCAGCAGCTTAGGGACAGCTAACTATGGCTACACCTTC.

This rearrangement joins TRBV6-2 or TRBV6-3 to TRBJ2-3, with 11 nucleotides matching TRBD2. J was trimmed by 6 bases and V by 6 bases; bases with no gene match: 5. From germline, CDR1 is MNHEY and CDR2 SVGEGT. CDR3 length equals 14 residues. In DNA form, the CDR3 reads TGTGCCAGCAGGCTCGTAGCGGGAGGGGATACGCAGTATTTT. It is translated as CASRLVAGGDTQYF.

By share, this clonotype ranks as medium-sized. The chain combines TRBV27 with TRBJ1-1; D possibly corresponds to TRBD1 (6 bases). The CDR3 consists of 12 residues. V was cut by 6 bases and J by 8 bases, with 13 bases left in between. The germline gives CDR1 MNHEY, CDR2 SMNVEV (reference sequence). In DNA, the CDR3 is TGTGCCAGCAGCCAAACAGGGACCGAAGCTTTCTTT. It codes for CASSQTGTEAFF.

This clonotype occurred many times. The chain joins TRBV5-5 to TRBJ2-3; D remains ambiguous. Looked up from germline, CDR1 is SGHKS and CDR2 is YYEKEE (reference sequence). CDR3 length: 13 residues. V lost 2 bases, J lost 6 bases, and 10 bases lay in between. DNA of the CDR3: TGTGCCAGCAGCTTCTCCTCACGGGATACGCAGTATTTT. It yields the protein CASSFSSRDTQYF.

This clonotype was seen a handful of times. The CDR3 loop reads CASSLEKTEQYF. The CDR3 bases are TGTGCCAGCTCACTAGAGAAGACCGAGCAGTACTTC. The chain combines TRBV18 with TRBJ2-7; no clear D. V lost 4 bases, J lost 6 bases, and 10 bases lay in between. Per the germline V gene, CDR1 is KGHSH and CDR2 is LQKENI. The CDR3 has 12 residues.

This clonotype was seen ten or more times. The junction departs from germline at one end; a sequencing error may be responsible. The rearrangement links TRBV7-2 to TRBJ2-7, with 15 bases matching TRBD2. Looked up from germline, CDR1 is SGHTA and CDR2 is FQGNSA. This CDR3 contains 13 residues. This CDR3 is CASSSGLAGGLDF. In nucleotides, the CDR3 is TGTGCCAGCAGCTCGGGACTAGCGGGGGGATTGGACTTC.

This clonotype has ten or more counts. This chain links TRBV5-1 with TRBJ2-2; TRBD1 matches at 8 bases. This CDR3 is 15 amino acids long. With V trimmed by 2 bases and J by 4 bases, 4 bases remained unmatched. Germline V gene lookup returns CDR1 SGHRS and CDR2 YFSETQ. The CDR3 region is CASSFTGTGTGELFF. The CDR3 bases are TGCGCCAGCAGCTTTACCGGGACAGGCACCGGGGAGCTGTTTTTT. Variable domain in full (rest from reference TRBV5-1 and TRBJ2-2): KAGVTQTPRYLIKTRGQQVTLSCSPISGHRSVSWYQQTPGQGLQFLFEYFSETQRNKGNFPGRFSGRQFSNSRSEMNVSTLELGDSALYLCASSFTGTGTGELFFGEGSRLTVL.

J is TRBJ2-4 and V is TRBV29-1; a weak D match, TRBD1 (5 bases). From germline, CDR1 is SQVTM and CDR2 ANQGSEA. The CDR3 consists of 13 residues. The V gene lost 0 bases and the J gene lost 10 bases, with 13 bases spanning the gap. The CDR3 here is CSVEDVQGGIQYF. The CDR3, as DNA: TGCAGCGTTGAAGATGTGCAGGGTGGTATTCAGTACTTC.

The CDR3 bases are TGTGCCAGCAGTTATTCGGGACAGTTAGGCACAGATACGCAGTATTTT. Protein: CASSYSGQLGTDTQYF. The V gene is TRBV6-5, the J gene TRBJ2-3; 7 bases fit TRBD1. This CDR3 spans 16 amino acids. Germline V gene data show CDR1 as MNHEY and CDR2 as SVGAGI. V was pared by 3 bases and J by 1 base, with 7 bases of the junction left unmatched.

This clonotype appeared many times. This rearrangement joins TRBV9 to TRBJ1-2, with TRBD1 identical over 10 bases. CDR1 and CDR2 (germline): SGDLS, YYNGEE. The junction had 3 bases not matched to a gene; V was cut back by 4 bases and J by 3 bases. CDR3 length: 14 residues. CDR3 in amino acids: CASSKGTGDYGYTF. CDR3 nucleotide sequence: TGTGCCAGCAGCAAAGGGACAGGGGACTATGGCTACACCTTC.

This chain links TRBV27 with TRBJ2-7, with 8 positions matching TRBD1. V was pared by 4 bases and J by 5 bases, with 7 bases of the junction left unmatched. The length of the CDR3 is 14 residues. The germline CDR1 and CDR2 sequences are MNHEY and SMNVEV (reference sequence). The CDR3 region has the DNA TGTGCCAGCAGTTCCCGGACAGGGTTGCACGAGCAGTACTTC. Translating it yields CASSSRTGLHEQYF.

This clonotype was recorded at least ten times. This chain joins TRBV7-9 and TRBJ1-3; 8 bases map to TRBD1. V lost 5 bases, J lost 2 bases, and 2 bases stayed unmatched. The CDR3 consists of 14 residues. Per the germline V gene, CDR1 is SEHNR and CDR2 is FQNEAQ (reference sequence). The CDR3 DNA sequence: TGTGCCAGCAGCCCGGACAGGGCTGGAAACACCATATATTTT. As protein: CASSPDRAGNTIYF.

This chain connects TRBV28 to TRBJ2-5; the D is unclear. Germline CDR1 is MDHEN and CDR2 is SYDVKM. There are 13 residues in the CDR3. V lost 7 bases and J lost 0, with 9 bases in between. The CDR3 DNA reads as TGTGCCAGCATTGGCGCAAACCAAGAGACCCAGTACTTC. Its translation: CASIGANQETQYF.

This rearrangement joins TRBV18 to TRBJ2-5, with TRBD1 matching 9 bases. Losses at the gene ends were 4 bases for V and 6 bases for J; bases not matched to a gene: 6. The CDR3 totals 14 residues. CDR1 KGHSH and CDR2 LQKENI come from the germline V gene. As DNA, the CDR3 is TGTGCCAGCTCACTCGGGACAGGGAGAAAGACCCAGTACTTC. Its translation is CASSLGTGRKTQYF.

The sample holds a few counts of this clonotype. The chain combines TRBV15 with TRBJ2-1; 11 nucleotides align to TRBD2. V was clipped by 1 base and J by 6 bases; unmatched bases: 2. Germline CDR1 reads LNHNV; CDR2 reads YYDKDF (reference sequence). There are 15 residues in the CDR3. The CDR3 DNA follows: TGTGCCACCAGCAGAGTAGCGGGGGGGCCCAATGAGCAGTTCTTC. Protein: CATSRVAGGPNEQFF.

The chain combines TRBV6-2 or TRBV6-3 with TRBJ2-7; 11 nucleotides line up with TRBD1. Unmatched junction bases numbered 10, after V lost 7 bases and J lost 2 bases. Germline CDR1 reads MNHEY; CDR2 reads SVGEGT. This CDR3 is built from 16 residues. This CDR3 reads CASTINGDRGTYEQYF. Written as DNA, the CDR3 is TGTGCCAGCACGATTAACGGGGACAGGGGGACCTACGAGCAGTACTTC.

This clonotype was detected ten times or more. The genes are TRBV4-3 and TRBJ1-1; no definite D call. The V gene's germline CDR1 is LGHNA and CDR2 YSLEER. V lost 1 base and J 1 base, leaving 10 bases between the germline ends. This CDR3 region has 15 residues. DNA of the CDR3: TGCGCCAGCAGCCAAGTAAGTAGAGGGAACACTGAAGCTTTCTTT. It yields the protein CASSQVSRGNTEAFF.